A single sample gave rise to the 25 T cell receptor beta chains below, sequenced in a study of blood T cell repertoires in COVID-19. The assay was immunoSEQ multiplex PCR, and TCRdb's table has in-frame clones only and misses some. This sample has hundreds of thousands of clones, with roughly 86% found just once. Sequenced input: peripheral blood. These receptors all come from a woman in her 30s with COVID-19, enrolled during active disease.

This clone appeared once. This sample also contains other DNA sequences that code for the same CDR3. The chain joins TRBV7-9 to TRBJ1-2; a possible D gene is TRBD1 (6 bases). The CDR3 length is 13 residues. Trimming took off 1 base at V and 5 bases at J, with 8 bases between the two ends. The germline gives CDR1 SEHNR, CDR2 FQNEAQ (reference sequence). The CDR3 spells CASSLDRVYGYTF. In nucleotides, the CDR3 is TGTGCCAGCAGCTTAGACAGGGTTTATGGCTACACCTTC.

J is TRBJ2-7 and V is TRBV6-1; perhaps TRBD1 as D (6 bases). V was trimmed by 3 bases and J by 2 bases, leaving 14 bases between them. CDR3 length equals 15 residues. Germline V gene data show CDR1 as MNHNS and CDR2 as SASEGT. The CDR3 region is CASSEGPGTPYEQYV. The CDR3 coding sequence is TGTGCCAGCAGTGAGGGCCCCGGGACACCCTACGAGCAGTACGTC.

This rearrangement joins TRBV28 to TRBJ1-2, with D tentatively TRBD1 (6 bases). Deletions cut 6 bases from V and 1 base from J, with 12 bases between. This CDR3 region has 14 residues. CDR1 is MDHEN and CDR2 is SYDVKM in the germline V gene. CDR3 nucleotide sequence: TGTGCCAGCAGACCGACAGGTTTTAACTATGGCTACACCTTC. It encodes CASRPTGFNYGYTF.

The chain is built from TRBV6-5 and TRBJ1-1; D perhaps matches TRBD1 (5 bases). The CDR3 runs 14 residues. Trimming took off 0 bases at V and 3 bases at J, with 8 bases between the two ends. The germline CDR1 and CDR2 sequences are MNHEY and SVGAGI. This chain's CDR3 is CASSYSRQYTEAFF. CDR3 bases: TGTGCCAGCAGTTACTCGCGACAGTACACTGAAGCTTTCTTT.

V gene TRBV18 combines with J gene TRBJ1-6; 8 bases are shared with TRBD1. Germline V CDR1 and CDR2: KGHSH, LQKENI. Trimming cost V 3 bases and J 7 bases; bases outside gene matches: 5. The CDR3 has 15 residues. The CDR3 region is CASSPTTGENSPLHF. The CDR3 bases are TGTGCCAGCTCACCCACGACAGGGGAGAATTCACCCCTCCACTTT.

The chain uses TRBV20-1 and TRBJ2-5; D gene ambiguous. With 3 bases removed from V and 2 bases from J, the gap between germline ends came to 4 bases. Germline CDR1 reads DFQATT; CDR2 reads SNEGSKA (reference sequence). The CDR3 contains 11 residues. The CDR3 bases are TGCAGTGCTAGGGCTCAAGAGACCCAGTACTTC. It encodes CSARAQETQYF.

The chain employs TRBV7-2 and TRBJ1-1; the D is unclear. With 4 bases removed from V and 1 base from J, the gap between germline ends came to 10 bases. CDR1 and CDR2 (germline): SGHTA, FQGNSA. The CDR3 loop spans 14 amino acids. The chain's CDR3 is CASSYRTSNTEAFF. The CDR3 nucleotides are TGTGCCAGCAGCTACCGCACTTCGAACACTGAAGCTTTCTTT.

Details on this clone: Other DNA sequences within the sample encode an identical CDR3. The chain combines TRBV2 with TRBJ2-7, with 9 nucleotides matching TRBD1. Germline V CDR1 and CDR2: SNHLY, FYNNEI. The CDR3 loop spans 14 amino acids. Trimming took 4 bases from V and 2 from J; bases not matched to a gene: 3. Written as DNA, the CDR3 is TGTGCCAGCAGTGCCGGGACAGGGCCCTACGAGCAGTACTTC. As protein: CASSAGTGPYEQYF.

The chain carries TRBV7-2 and TRBJ2-3; 11 bases align to TRBD2. From germline, CDR1 is SGHTA and CDR2 FQGNSA. V shed 6 bases, J shed 2 bases, and the junction held 4 bases outside the gene matches. This CDR3 is 15 amino acids long. CDR3: CASSPSGGSTDTQYF. The CDR3, as DNA: TGTGCCAGCAGTCCTAGCGGGGGGTCCACAGATACGCAGTATTTT.

The chain combines TRBV6-6 with TRBJ1-1, with a weak D call TRBD1 (5 bases). Trimming shortened V by 8 bases and J by 1 base, and 14 bases separated the two germline ends. This CDR3 is 14 amino acids long. Per germline, CDR1 MNHNY and CDR2 SVGAGI (reference sequence). CDR3 amino acids: CASAPRVTNTEAFF. For the CDR3, the DNA is TGTGCCAGCGCCCCCAGGGTTACGAACACTGAAGCTTTCTTT.

CDR3 in DNA: TGCGCCAGCAGCCAAGATAGGGTCGACAGGAGCTCCTACGAGCAGTACTTC. Translation gives CASSQDRVDRSSYEQYF. The chain employs TRBV4-3 and TRBJ2-7, with a tentative D call TRBD1 (6 bases). Between the trimmed V and J ends, which lost 0 bases and 0 bases, there was a span of 15 bases. CDR3 length equals 17 residues. Germline loops: CDR1 LGHNA, CDR2 YSLEER.

CDR3 sequence (DNA): TGTGCCAGCGGGACAGCCCATTTCGGCTACACCTTC. Protein product: CASGTAHFGYTF. The gene calls are TRBV27 and TRBJ1-2, with 7 bases identical to TRBD1. Germline loops: CDR1 MNHEY, CDR2 SMNVEV (reference sequence). Trimming removed 8 bases from V and 8 bases from J; junction bases left unmatched: 8. This CDR3 is built from 12 residues.

The chain has TRBV10-3 and TRBJ2-5; no clear D. Trimming stripped 2 bases from V and 7 bases from J, with 5 bases between. The V gene's germline CDR1 is ENHRY and CDR2 SYGVKD. The CDR3 is 11 amino acids. CDR3 residues: CAISEGGTQYF. The CDR3 bases are TGTGCCATCAGTGAGGGCGGGACCCAGTACTTC.

The chain joins TRBV28 to TRBJ1-2; TRBD1 is a possible D gene (5 bases). Germline CDR1 is MDHEN and CDR2 is SYDVKM. Trimming removed 2 bases from V and 2 bases from J, with 12 bases in between. The CDR3 contains 15 residues. The CDR3 is CASSLVRGTNYGYTF. In nucleotides, the CDR3 is TGTGCCAGCAGTTTAGTCCGGGGGACGAACTATGGCTACACCTTC.

The chain uses TRBV18 and TRBJ1-1; no clear D gene. The CDR3 spans 15 residues. V lost 6 bases to trimming and J lost 7 bases, with 21 bases between them. The germline CDR1 and CDR2 sequences are KGHSH and LQKENI. The DNA of the CDR3 is TGTGCCAGCTCCCCAAACGGCCCTCAGGATGGTGAAGCTTTCTTT. Its translation: CASSPNGPQDGEAFF.

The genes are TRBV2 and TRBJ1-1; D may be TRBD1 (6 bases). Between the trimmed V and J ends, which lost 3 bases and 3 bases, there was a span of 11 bases. Germline lookup yields CDR1 SNHLY and CDR2 FYNNEI. CDR3 length equals 14 residues. The CDR3 bases are TGTGCCAGCAGTGAGTACAGGGTTGACACTGAAGCTTTCTTT. Its protein product is CASSEYRVDTEAFF. The full variable domain, its missing parts supplied by reference TRBV2 and TRBJ1-1, is EPEVTQTPSHQVTQMGQEVILRCVPISNHLYFYWYRQILGQKVEFLVSFYNNEISEKSEIFDDQFSVERPDGSNFTLKIRSTKLEDSAMYFCASSEYRVDTEAFFGQGTRLTVV.

The V gene is TRBV28, the J gene TRBJ1-1, with 8 bases aligning to TRBD1. The V gene end was trimmed by 5 bases and the J gene end by 4 bases; junction bases not matched to a gene: 0. This CDR3 contains 12 residues. Per germline, CDR1 MDHEN and CDR2 SYDVKM. CDR3 amino acids: CASSQGATEAFF. The CDR3 coding sequence is TGTGCCAGCAGTCAGGGGGCCACTGAAGCTTTCTTT.

V usage is TRBV7-8 and J usage is TRBJ1-2; the D gene is possibly TRBD1 (5 bases). V was clipped by 3 bases and J by 3 bases, with 11 bases between them. Germline CDR1 reads SGHVS; CDR2 reads FQNEAQ. The CDR3 totals 14 residues. In DNA, the CDR3 is TGTGCCAGCAGCTTTTCCAGGGTCGACTATGGCTACACCTTC. As protein: CASSFSRVDYGYTF.

The rearrangement links TRBV12-3 or TRBV12-4 to TRBJ2-7; D remains ambiguous. V lost 0 bases to trimming and J lost 6 bases, with 9 bases between them. The CDR3 totals 13 residues. CDR3 DNA: TGTGCCAGCAGTTTAGCGCGATGGGCCGAGCAGTACTTC. The encoded protein is CASSLARWAEQYF.

J is TRBJ2-1 and V is TRBV5-6, with 9 nucleotides matching TRBD2. The germline V gene encodes CDR1 SGHDT and CDR2 YYEEEE. The trim removed 5 bases at V and 0 bases at J, leaving 9 bases unmatched. The CDR3 has 17 amino acids. Here the CDR3 DNA reads TGTGCCAGCAGTCCAAGTGGAGCGGGGGGCTCCTACAATGAGCAGTTCTTC. It codes for CASSPSGAGGSYNEQFF.

The chain carries TRBV3-1 (or the pseudogene TRBV3-2) and TRBJ2-5, with 7 positions matching TRBD2. J lost 5 bases, V lost 0 bases, and 9 bases had no gene match. The CDR3 loop spans 16 amino acids. Germline CDR1 LGHDT, CDR2 YNNKEL (reference sequence). The chain's CDR3 is CASSQDHQRGSETQYF. DNA for the CDR3: TGTGCCAGCAGCCAAGATCACCAGCGGGGAAGCGAGACCCAGTACTTC.

This clone has only a few counts. J is TRBJ1-1 and V is TRBV19; D is unclear. V lost 3 bases and J 3 bases, leaving 14 bases between the germline ends. CDR1 is LNHDA and CDR2 is SQIVND in the germline V gene (reference sequence). The CDR3 is made up of 15 amino acids. CDR3 in DNA: TGTGCCAGTAGTATCCCCGGGAGGGTCGACACTGAAGCTTTCTTT. Translated: CASSIPGRVDTEAFF. The entire variable domain, with the rest obtained from reference TRBV19 and TRBJ1-1, is as follows: DGGITQSPKYLFRKEGQNVTLSCEQNLNHDAMYWYRQDPGQGLRLIYYSQIVNDFQKGDIAEGYSVSREKKESFPLTVTSAQKNPTAFYLCASSIPGRVDTEAFFGQGTRLTVV.

The chain uses TRBV23-1 and TRBJ2-2; TRBD2 is a possible D gene (7 bases). TRBV23-1 counts as an open reading frame of uncertain function. The CDR3 extends over 15 amino acids. Trimming pared 3 bases from V and 3 bases from J, leaving 11 bases between. The CDR3 loop is CASSHQGRDTGELFF. For the CDR3, the DNA is TGCGCCAGCAGTCATCAGGGGAGGGACACCGGGGAGCTGTTTTTT.

This chain joins TRBV4-3 and TRBJ1-5; the D gene is possibly TRBD1 (5 bases). Germline-derived CDR1 and CDR2 are LGHNA and YSLEER. The CDR3 has 16 amino acids. Trimming removed 0 bases from V and 5 bases from J, with 14 bases in between. DNA of the CDR3: TGCGCCAGCAGCCAAGATGGGGCAGGATCCGATCAGCCCCAGCATTTT. Amino acids: CASSQDGAGSDQPQHF.

The V call is TRBV19, the J call TRBJ2-1; 9 bases agree with TRBD2. The CDR3 consists of 15 residues. Looked up from germline, CDR1 is LNHDA and CDR2 is SQIVND (reference sequence). V dropped 3 bases and J dropped 6; count of bases not matched to a gene: 6. The CDR3 DNA follows: TGTGCCAGTAGTATTGGGATAGCGGGGGCCAATGAGCAGTTCTTC. This codes for CASSIGIAGANEQFF.